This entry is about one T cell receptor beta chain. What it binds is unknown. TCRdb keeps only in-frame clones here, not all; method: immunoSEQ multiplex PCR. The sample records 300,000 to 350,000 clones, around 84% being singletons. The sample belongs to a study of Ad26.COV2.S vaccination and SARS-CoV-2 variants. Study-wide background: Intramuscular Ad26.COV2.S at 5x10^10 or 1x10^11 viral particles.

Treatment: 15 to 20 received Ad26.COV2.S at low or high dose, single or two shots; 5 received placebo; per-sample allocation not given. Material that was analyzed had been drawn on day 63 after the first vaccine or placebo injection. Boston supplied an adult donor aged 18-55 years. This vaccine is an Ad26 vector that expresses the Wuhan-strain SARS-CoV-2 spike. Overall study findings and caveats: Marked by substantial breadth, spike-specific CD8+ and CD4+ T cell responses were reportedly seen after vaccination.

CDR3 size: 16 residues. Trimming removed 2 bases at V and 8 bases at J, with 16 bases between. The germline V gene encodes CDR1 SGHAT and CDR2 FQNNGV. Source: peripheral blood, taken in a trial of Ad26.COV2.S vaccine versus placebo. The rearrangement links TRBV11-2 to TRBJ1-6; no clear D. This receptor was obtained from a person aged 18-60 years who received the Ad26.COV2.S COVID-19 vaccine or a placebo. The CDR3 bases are TGTGCCAGCAGCTTACAAACCGGGCAGTGGCATTCACCCCTCCACTTT. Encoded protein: CASSLQTGQWHSPLHF.